The 3 T cell receptor beta chains presented below share a single source sample, sequenced in a study of prognosis after radiotherapy for stage I lung cancer. Two-round multiplex PCR, the amplification method, yielded TCR beta CDR3 from genomic DNA. The use of primers specific to each TRBV and TRBJ gene characterized first-round PCR. TCRdb reprocessed the multiplex PCR reads with MiXCR, giving one entry per CDR3 protein. The sample consists of 20,000 to 30,000 distinct CDR3 sequences, around 36% of them appearing once. The input for sequencing was PBMCs, taken before or after stereotactic body radiation therapy (not recorded which). These receptors came from a donor at least 50 years old with non-small cell lung cancer.

This clonotype was picked up many times. V usage is TRBV11-2 and J usage is TRBJ2-1; no clear D gene. CDR1 and CDR2 (germline): SGHAT, FQNNGV. The V end lost 8 bases, the J end lost 7 bases, and 12 bases lay between the germline ends. The length of the CDR3 is 12 residues. CDR3: CASLDSGNEQFF. The CDR3 DNA follows: TGTGCCAGCTTGGATTCCGGGAATGAGCAGTTCTTC.

This clonotype was seen many times. The gene calls are TRBV20-1 and TRBJ2-7; possible D gene TRBD2, 5 bases. Trimming shortened V by 0 bases and J by 3 bases, and 12 bases separated the two germline ends. Germline assignment: CDR1 DFQATT and CDR2 SNEGSKA (reference sequence). The CDR3 covers 14 residues. The CDR3 DNA reads TGCAGTGCTAGAGATTGGGCGGGTTACTACGAGCAGTACTTC. Translating gives CSARDWAGYYEQYF.

At least ten counts were recorded for this clonotype. The J gene is TRBJ2-7, the V gene TRBV20-1, with D uncertain. This CDR3 region has 14 residues. Germline CDR1 and CDR2: DFQATT and SNEGSKA (reference sequence). Trimming took off 6 bases at V and 7 bases at J, with 22 bases between the two ends. The DNA for the CDR3 is TGCAGTGCCACCGCCGAGACACCCAATCATGAGCAGTACTTC. It yields the protein CSATAETPNHEQYF.